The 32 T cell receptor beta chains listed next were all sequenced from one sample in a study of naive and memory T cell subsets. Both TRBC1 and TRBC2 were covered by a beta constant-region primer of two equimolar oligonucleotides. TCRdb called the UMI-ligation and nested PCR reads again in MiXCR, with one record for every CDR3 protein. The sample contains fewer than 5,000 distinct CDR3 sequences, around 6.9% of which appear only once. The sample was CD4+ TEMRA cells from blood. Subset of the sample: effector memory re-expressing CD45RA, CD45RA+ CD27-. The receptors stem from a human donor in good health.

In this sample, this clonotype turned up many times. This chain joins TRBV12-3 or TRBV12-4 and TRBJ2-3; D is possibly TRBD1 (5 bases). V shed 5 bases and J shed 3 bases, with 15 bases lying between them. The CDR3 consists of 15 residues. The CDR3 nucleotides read TGTGCCAGCAGTAAAACAGGCCTGGGGACAGATACGCAGTATTTT. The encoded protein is CASSKTGLGTDTQYF.

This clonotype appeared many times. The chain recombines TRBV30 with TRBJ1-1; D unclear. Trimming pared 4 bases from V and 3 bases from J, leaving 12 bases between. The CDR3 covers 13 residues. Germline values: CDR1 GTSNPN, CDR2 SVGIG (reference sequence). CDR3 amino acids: CAWNPRGDTEAFF. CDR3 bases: TGTGCCTGGAACCCCCGGGGTGACACTGAAGCTTTCTTT. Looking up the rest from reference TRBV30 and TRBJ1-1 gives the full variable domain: SQTIHQWPATLVQPVGSPLSLECTVEGTSNPNLYWYRQAAGRGLQLLFYSVGIGQISSEVPQNLSASRPQDRQFILSSKKLLLSDSGFYLCAWNPRGDTEAFFGQGTRLTVV.

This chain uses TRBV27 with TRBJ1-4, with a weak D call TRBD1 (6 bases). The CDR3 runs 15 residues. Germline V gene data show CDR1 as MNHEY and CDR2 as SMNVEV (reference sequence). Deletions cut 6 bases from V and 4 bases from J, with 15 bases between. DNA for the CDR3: TGTGCCAGCAGATCCCCGGACAGATTTAATGAAAAACTGTTTTTT. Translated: CASRSPDRFNEKLFF.

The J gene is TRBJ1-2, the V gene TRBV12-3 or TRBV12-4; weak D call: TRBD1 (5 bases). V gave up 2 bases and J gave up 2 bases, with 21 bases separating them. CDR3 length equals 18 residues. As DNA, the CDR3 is TGTGCCAGCAGTTTATCTGGGTTGGGGCCGCTATCCAACTATGGCTACACCTTC. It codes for CASSLSGLGPLSNYGYTF.

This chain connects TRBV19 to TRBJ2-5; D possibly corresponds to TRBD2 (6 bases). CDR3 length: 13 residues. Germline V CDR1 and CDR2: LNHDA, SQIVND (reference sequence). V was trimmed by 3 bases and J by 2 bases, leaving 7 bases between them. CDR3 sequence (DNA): TGTGCCAGTAGTATGACTAGGCAAGAGACCCAGTACTTC. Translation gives CASSMTRQETQYF.

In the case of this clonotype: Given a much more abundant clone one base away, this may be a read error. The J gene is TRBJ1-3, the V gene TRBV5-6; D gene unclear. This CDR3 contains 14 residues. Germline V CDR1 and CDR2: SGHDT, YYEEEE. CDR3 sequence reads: CAGSLAGSGNTIYF. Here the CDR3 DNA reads TGTGCCGGCAGCTTGGCGGGCTCTGGAAACACCATATATTTT.

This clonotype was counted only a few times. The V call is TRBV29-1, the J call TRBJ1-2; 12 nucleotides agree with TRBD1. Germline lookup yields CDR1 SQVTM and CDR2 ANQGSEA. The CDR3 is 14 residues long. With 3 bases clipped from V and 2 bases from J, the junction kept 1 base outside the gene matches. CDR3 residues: CSVDGTGGNYGYTF. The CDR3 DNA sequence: TGCAGCGTTGATGGGACAGGGGGCAACTATGGCTACACCTTC.

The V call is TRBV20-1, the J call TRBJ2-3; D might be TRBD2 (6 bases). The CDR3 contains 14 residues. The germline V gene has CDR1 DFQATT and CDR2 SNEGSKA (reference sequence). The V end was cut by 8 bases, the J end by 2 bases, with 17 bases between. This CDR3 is CSTKAGLFTDTQYF. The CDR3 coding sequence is TGCAGTACCAAAGCGGGCCTATTCACAGATACGCAGTATTTT.

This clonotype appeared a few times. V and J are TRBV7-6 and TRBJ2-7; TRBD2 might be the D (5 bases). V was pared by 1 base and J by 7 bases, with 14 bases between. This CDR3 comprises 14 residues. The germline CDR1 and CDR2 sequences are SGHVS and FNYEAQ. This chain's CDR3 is CASSLGEGIREQYF. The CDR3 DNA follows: TGTGCCAGCAGCTTAGGTGAGGGAATCAGGGAGCAGTACTTC.

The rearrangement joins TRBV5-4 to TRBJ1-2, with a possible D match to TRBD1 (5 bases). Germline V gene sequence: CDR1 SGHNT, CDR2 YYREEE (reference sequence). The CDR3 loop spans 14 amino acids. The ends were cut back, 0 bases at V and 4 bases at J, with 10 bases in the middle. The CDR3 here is CASSLARDAYGYTF. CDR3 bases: TGTGCCAGCAGCTTGGCCCGGGACGCCTATGGCTACACCTTC.

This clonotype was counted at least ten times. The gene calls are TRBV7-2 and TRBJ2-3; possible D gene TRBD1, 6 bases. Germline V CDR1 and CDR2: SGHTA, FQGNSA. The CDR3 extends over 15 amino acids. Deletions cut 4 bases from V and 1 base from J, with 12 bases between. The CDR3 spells CASSWRTDRTDTQYF. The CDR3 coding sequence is TGTGCCAGCAGCTGGAGGACAGACCGCACAGATACGCAGTATTTT.

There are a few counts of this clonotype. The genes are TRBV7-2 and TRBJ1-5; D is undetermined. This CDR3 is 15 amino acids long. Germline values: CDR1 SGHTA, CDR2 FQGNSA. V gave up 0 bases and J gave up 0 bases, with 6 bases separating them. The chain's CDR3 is CASSLARYSNQPQHF. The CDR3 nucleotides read TGTGCCAGCAGCTTAGCTCGATATAGCAATCAGCCCCAGCATTTT.

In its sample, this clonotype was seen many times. The CDR3 sequence is CASSQDPRPEKTNTEAFF. CDR3 in DNA: TGCGCCAGCAGCCAAGATCCTCGGCCGGAAAAAACGAACACTGAAGCTTTCTTT. J is TRBJ1-1 and V is TRBV4-1; D is undetermined. V lost 0 bases and J lost 1, with 18 bases in between. This CDR3 comprises 18 residues. In germline, CDR1 is MGHRA, CDR2 YSYEKL.

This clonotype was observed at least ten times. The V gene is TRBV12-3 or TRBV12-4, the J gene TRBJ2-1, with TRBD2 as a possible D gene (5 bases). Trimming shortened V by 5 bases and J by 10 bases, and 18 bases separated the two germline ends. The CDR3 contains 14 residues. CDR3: CASSIGLGRREQFF. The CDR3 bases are TGTGCCAGCAGTATCGGACTGGGGAGACGGGAGCAGTTCTTC.

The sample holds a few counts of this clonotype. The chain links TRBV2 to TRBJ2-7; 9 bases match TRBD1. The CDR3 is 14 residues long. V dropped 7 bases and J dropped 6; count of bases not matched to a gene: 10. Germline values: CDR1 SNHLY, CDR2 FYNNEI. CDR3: CASTLRDRVGEQYF. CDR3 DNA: TGTGCCAGCACCCTGAGGGACAGGGTGGGCGAGCAGTACTTC. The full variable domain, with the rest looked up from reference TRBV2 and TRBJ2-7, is EPEVTQTPSHQVTQMGQEVILRCVPISNHLYFYWYRQILGQKVEFLVSFYNNEISEKSEIFDDQFSVERPDGSNFTLKIRSTKLEDSAMYFCASTLRDRVGEQYFGPGTRLTVT.

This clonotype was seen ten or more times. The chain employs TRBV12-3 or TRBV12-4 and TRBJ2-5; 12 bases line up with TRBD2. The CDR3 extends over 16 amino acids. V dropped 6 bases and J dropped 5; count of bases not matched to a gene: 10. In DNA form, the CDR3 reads TGTGCCAGCAGGGGTCTAGCGGGAGGGCCGCGGGAGACCCAGTACTTC. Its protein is CASRGLAGGPRETQYF.

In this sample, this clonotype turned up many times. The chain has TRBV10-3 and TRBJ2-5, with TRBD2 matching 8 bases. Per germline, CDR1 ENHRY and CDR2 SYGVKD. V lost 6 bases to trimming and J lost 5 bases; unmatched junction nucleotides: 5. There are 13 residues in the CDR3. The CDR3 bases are TGTGCCATCAGCTCCGGACTAGCCGAGACCCAGTACTTC. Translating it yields CAISSGLAETQYF.

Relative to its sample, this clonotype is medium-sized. The CDR3 coding sequence is TGTGCCAGCAGGGTCTACGTGGCGAACACCGGGGAGCTGTTTTTT. This encodes CASRVYVANTGELFF. The V gene is TRBV2, the J gene TRBJ2-2; D gene ambiguous. V was clipped by 6 bases and J by 0 bases, with 11 bases between them. Per germline, CDR1 SNHLY and CDR2 FYNNEI. CDR3 length: 15 residues.

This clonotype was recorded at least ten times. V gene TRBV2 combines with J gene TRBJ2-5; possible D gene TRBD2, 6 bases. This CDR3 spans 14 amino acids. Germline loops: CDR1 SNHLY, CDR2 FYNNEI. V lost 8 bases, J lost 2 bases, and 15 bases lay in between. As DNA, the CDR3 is TGTGCCAGCGCTAATAGCGGAGCACAAGAGACCCAGTACTTC. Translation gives CASANSGAQETQYF.

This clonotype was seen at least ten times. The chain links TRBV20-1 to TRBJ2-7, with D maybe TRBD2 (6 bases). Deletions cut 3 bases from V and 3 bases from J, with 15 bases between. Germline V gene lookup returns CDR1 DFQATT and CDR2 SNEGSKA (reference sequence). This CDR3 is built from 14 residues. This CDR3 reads CSASRGARSYEQYF. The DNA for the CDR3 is TGCAGTGCTAGCCGCGGGGCCCGGAGCTACGAGCAGTACTTC.

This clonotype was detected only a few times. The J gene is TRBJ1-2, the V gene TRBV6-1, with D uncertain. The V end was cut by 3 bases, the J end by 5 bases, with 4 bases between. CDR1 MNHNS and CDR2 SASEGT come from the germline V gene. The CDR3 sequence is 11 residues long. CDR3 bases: TGTGCCAGCAGTGATTGGTATGGCTACACCTTC. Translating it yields CASSDWYGYTF.

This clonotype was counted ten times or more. As DNA, the CDR3 is TGTGCCAGCAGTTACTCTAGGGGGTACGAGCAGTACTTC. Translating it yields CASSYSRGYEQYF. The chain carries TRBV6-5 and TRBJ2-7, with D possibly being TRBD1 (6 bases). V was trimmed by 0 bases and J by 4 bases, leaving 7 bases between them. The CDR3 spans 13 residues. Germline CDR1 is MNHEY and CDR2 is SVGAGI.

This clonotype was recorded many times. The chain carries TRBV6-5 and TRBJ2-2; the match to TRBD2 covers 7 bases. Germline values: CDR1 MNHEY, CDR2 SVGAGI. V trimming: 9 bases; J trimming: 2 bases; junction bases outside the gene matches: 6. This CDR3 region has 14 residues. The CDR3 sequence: CASRIAGNTGELFF. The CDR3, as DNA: TGTGCCAGTAGAATAGCGGGTAACACCGGGGAGCTGTTTTTT.

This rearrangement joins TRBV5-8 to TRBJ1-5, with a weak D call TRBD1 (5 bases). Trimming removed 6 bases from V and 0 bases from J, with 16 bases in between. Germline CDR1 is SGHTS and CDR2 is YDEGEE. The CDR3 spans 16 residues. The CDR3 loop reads CASTDRQPHSNQPQHF. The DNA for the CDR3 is TGTGCCAGCACCGATAGACAGCCGCATAGCAATCAGCCCCAGCATTTT.

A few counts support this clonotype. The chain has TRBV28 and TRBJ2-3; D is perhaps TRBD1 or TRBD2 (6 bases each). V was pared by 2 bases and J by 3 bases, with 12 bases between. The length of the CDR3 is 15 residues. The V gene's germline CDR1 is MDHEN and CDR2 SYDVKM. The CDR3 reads CASSLKGGGTDTQYF. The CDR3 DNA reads TGTGCCAGCAGTTTAAAAGGAGGGGGTACAGATACGCAGTATTTT.

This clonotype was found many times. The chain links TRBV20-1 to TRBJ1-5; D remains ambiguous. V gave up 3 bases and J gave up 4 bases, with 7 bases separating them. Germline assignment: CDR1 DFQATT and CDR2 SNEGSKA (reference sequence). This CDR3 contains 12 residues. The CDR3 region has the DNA TGCAGTGCTAGTCCGGGAAATCAGCCCCAGCATTTT. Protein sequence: CSASPGNQPQHF.

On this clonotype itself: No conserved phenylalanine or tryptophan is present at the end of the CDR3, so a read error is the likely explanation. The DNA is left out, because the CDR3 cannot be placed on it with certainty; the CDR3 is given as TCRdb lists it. The CDR3 reads CASRRGGAGVADEKEG. The chain combines TRBV28 with TRBJ2-7; TRBD2 was called by the table and not checked on the DNA. Germline assignment: CDR1 MDHEN and CDR2 SYDVKM. The CDR3 is made up of 16 amino acids, end residues included.

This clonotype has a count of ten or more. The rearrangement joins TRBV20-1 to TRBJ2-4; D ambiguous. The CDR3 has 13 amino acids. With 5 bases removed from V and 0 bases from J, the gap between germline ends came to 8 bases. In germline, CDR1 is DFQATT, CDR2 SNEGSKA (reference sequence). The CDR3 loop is CSACLEAKNIQYF. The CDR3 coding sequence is TGCAGTGCTTGTCTTGAAGCCAAAAACATTCAGTACTTC.

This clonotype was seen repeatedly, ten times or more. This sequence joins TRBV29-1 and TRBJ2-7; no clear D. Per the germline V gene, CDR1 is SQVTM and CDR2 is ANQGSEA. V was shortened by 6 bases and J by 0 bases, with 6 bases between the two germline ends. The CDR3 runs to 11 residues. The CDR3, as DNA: TGCAGCGTAACCACCTCCTACGAGCAGTACTTC. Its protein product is CSVTTSYEQYF.

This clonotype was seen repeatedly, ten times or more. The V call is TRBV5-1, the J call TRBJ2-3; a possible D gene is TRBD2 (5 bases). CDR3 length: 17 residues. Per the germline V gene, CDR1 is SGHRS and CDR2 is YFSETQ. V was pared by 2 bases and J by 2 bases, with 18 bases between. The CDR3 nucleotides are TGCGCCAGCAGCTTTCTAACAGCGGAGACGGCCACAGATACGCAGTATTTT. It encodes CASSFLTAETATDTQYF.

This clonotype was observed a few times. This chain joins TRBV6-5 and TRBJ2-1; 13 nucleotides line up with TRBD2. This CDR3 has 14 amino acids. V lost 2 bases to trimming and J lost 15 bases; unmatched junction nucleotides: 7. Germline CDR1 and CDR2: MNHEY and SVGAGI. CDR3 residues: CASSYLGLAGVLFF. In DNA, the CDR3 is TGTGCCAGCAGTTACCTCGGACTAGCGGGAGTCCTGTTCTTC.

In nucleotides, the CDR3 is TGCAGTGCTACAGGGTTCACCGACGCCCAGTACTTC. It translates to CSATGFTDAQYF. The chain couples TRBV20-1 to TRBJ2-5, with D perhaps matching TRBD1 (5 bases). Germline CDR1 is DFQATT and CDR2 is SNEGSKA (reference sequence). The CDR3 contains 12 residues. V gave up 4 bases and J gave up 9 bases, with 15 bases separating them.